Following are 18 T cell receptor beta chains from one sample sequenced in a study of blood T cell repertoires in COVID-19. Some clones are missing from TCRdb's copy, which holds only in-frame ones; the method was immunoSEQ multiplex PCR. The sample consists of under 300,000 clones, around four fifths of them appearing once. Sequenced input: peripheral blood. The receptor set was obtained from a man older than 75 with acute or convalescent COVID-19.

CDR3 bases: TGTGCCAGCACCCTACAGGGGTTCACTGAAGCTTTCTTT. It codes for CASTLQGFTEAFF. The chain recombines TRBV5-4 with TRBJ1-1, with 7 positions matching TRBD1. With 6 bases clipped from V and 4 bases from J, the junction kept 6 bases outside the gene matches. CDR1 is SGHNT, CDR2 YYREEE, per germline (reference sequence). The CDR3 contains 13 residues.

The V and J genes are TRBV9 and TRBJ2-3; 14 bases align to TRBD2. This CDR3 region has 14 residues. Per germline, CDR1 SGDLS and CDR2 YYNGEE. Trimming took 3 bases from V and 7 from J; bases not matched to a gene: 1. As DNA, the CDR3 is TGTGCCAGCAGCGGGACTAGCGGGGGGAATACGCAGTATTTT. Translating gives CASSGTSGGNTQYF.

V usage is TRBV5-1 and J usage is TRBJ2-5, with a weak D call TRBD1 (5 bases). The CDR3 totals 14 residues. Germline loops: CDR1 SGHRS, CDR2 YFSETQ. The V end was cut by 7 bases, the J end by 4 bases, with 17 bases between. CDR3 protein: CASDGGLRGETQYF. In DNA, the CDR3 is TGCGCCAGCGACGGCGGCCTTAGGGGAGAGACCCAGTACTTC.

This chain joins TRBV10-3 and TRBJ1-5; no firm D call. V lost 3 bases, J lost 6 bases, and 9 bases lay in between. Germline CDR1 reads ENHRY; CDR2 reads SYGVKD. The CDR3 has 13 residues. CDR3 in DNA: TGTGCCATCAGTGAAGATGAGATTCAGCCCCAGCATTTT. Its translation: CAISEDEIQPQHF.

The gene calls are TRBV9 and TRBJ2-7, with 8 bases aligning to TRBD1. The CDR3 loop spans 14 amino acids. With V trimmed by 4 bases and J by 5 bases, 8 bases remained unmatched. CDR1 is SGDLS and CDR2 is YYNGEE in the germline V gene. The CDR3 protein is CASSPRTGLNEQYF. The CDR3 DNA reads TGTGCCAGCAGCCCGCGGACAGGGTTGAACGAGCAGTACTTC.

CDR3 sequence: CASRTEETQYF. DNA for the CDR3: TGTGCCAGTAGGACAGAAGAGACCCAGTACTTC. J is TRBJ2-5 and V is TRBV19, with D possibly being TRBD1 (5 bases). V lost 6 bases and J lost 3, with 5 bases in between. The CDR3 consists of 11 residues. Germline assignment: CDR1 LNHDA and CDR2 SQIVND (reference sequence).

The V call is TRBV18, the J call TRBJ2-2, with 10 positions matching TRBD1. The CDR3 covers 15 residues. CDR1 and CDR2 from the germline V gene are KGHSH and LQKENI. The ends lost 2 bases at V and 4 bases at J; junction bases unmatched: 1. CDR3 nucleotide sequence: TGTGCCAGCTCACCAAGACAGGGGGCCACCGGGGAGCTGTTTTTT. Protein sequence: CASSPRQGATGELFF.

V is TRBV7-2 and J is TRBJ1-4; the match to TRBD1 covers 8 bases. Per the germline V gene, CDR1 is SGHTA and CDR2 is FQGNSA. Losses at the gene ends were 2 bases for V and 0 bases for J; bases not matched to a gene: 8. The CDR3 spans 18 residues. The CDR3 loop reads CASSLQGAATATNEKLFF. CDR3 DNA sequence: TGTGCCAGCAGCTTACAGGGGGCAGCGACTGCAACTAATGAAAAACTGTTTTTT.

The rearrangement joins TRBV7-9 to TRBJ2-7; D might be TRBD2 (6 bases). CDR1 is SEHNR and CDR2 is FQNEAQ in the germline V gene (reference sequence). This CDR3 spans 14 amino acids. Trimming removed 3 bases at V and 4 bases at J, with 13 bases between. Written as DNA, the CDR3 is TGTGCCAGCAGCTTCTGGGGGAGCGGGTACGAGCAGTACTTC. Translating gives CASSFWGSGYEQYF.

This chain links TRBV19 with TRBJ2-1, with D maybe TRBD2 (6 bases). The germline V gene has CDR1 LNHDA and CDR2 SQIVND (reference sequence). V was pared by 3 bases and J by 0 bases, with 6 bases between. This CDR3 spans 14 amino acids. The CDR3 reads CASSMGGSYNEQFF. The CDR3 DNA is TGTGCCAGTAGTATGGGAGGCTCCTACAATGAGCAGTTCTTC.

The chain employs TRBV18 and TRBJ2-1; D ambiguous. The CDR3 covers 13 residues. Trimming pared 1 base from V and 4 bases from J, leaving 5 bases between. CDR1 is KGHSH, CDR2 LQKENI, per germline. The CDR3 nucleotides read TGTGCCAGCTCACCACGGCAGTACAATGAGCAGTTCTTC. It translates to CASSPRQYNEQFF.

CDR3 amino acids: CASSSGTSGLSYNEQFF. CDR3 nucleotides: TGCGCCAGCAGCTCCGGGACTAGCGGCCTCTCCTACAATGAGCAGTTCTTC. V and J are TRBV5-1 and TRBJ2-1, with TRBD2 matching 11 bases. There are 17 residues in the CDR3. V shed 3 bases and J 0 bases; nucleotides not matched to a gene: 5. Germline-derived CDR1 and CDR2 are SGHRS and YFSETQ.

V usage is TRBV15 and J usage is TRBJ2-7; no definite D call. This CDR3 is built from 12 residues. Germline CDR1 is LNHNV and CDR2 is YYDKDF (reference sequence). V lost 0 bases and J lost 3, with 3 bases in between. The CDR3 DNA follows: TGTGCCACCAGCAGAGATTACTACGAGCAGTACTTC. Protein: CATSRDYYEQYF.

The V and J genes are TRBV7-2 and TRBJ2-2, with TRBD2 matching 10 bases. CDR3 length: 17 amino acids. The V segment lost 4 bases and the J segment 4 bases; nucleotides outside the gene matches: 9. Germline-derived CDR1 and CDR2 are SGHTA and FQGNSA. DNA for the CDR3: TGTGCCAGCAGCTCAACCGGGACTAGCGTCATCACCGGGGAGCTGTTTTTT. Its translation is CASSSTGTSVITGELFF. The complete variable domain, with remaining parts taken from reference TRBV7-2 and TRBJ2-2, reads GAGVSQSPSNKVTEKGKDVELRCDPISGHTALYWYRQSLGQGLEFLIYFQGNSAPDKSGLPSDRFSAERTGGSVSTLTIQRTQQEDSAVYLCASSSTGTSVITGELFFGEGSRLTVL.

Concerning this clone: Other nucleotide sequences from this sample produce the same CDR3. This chain joins TRBV5-1 and TRBJ1-2; 7 bases fit TRBD1. The CDR3 loop spans 13 amino acids. V lost 3 bases, J lost 4 bases, and 3 bases stayed unmatched. Germline V gene sequence: CDR1 SGHRS, CDR2 YFSETQ. CDR3 residues: CASSSGQSYGYTF. The CDR3 region has the DNA TGCGCCAGCAGCTCGGGACAGTCCTATGGCTACACCTTC.

The chain employs TRBV7-9 and TRBJ1-3; TRBD1 matches at 9 bases. With 8 bases clipped from V and 2 bases from J, the junction kept 7 bases outside the gene matches. The germline V gene encodes CDR1 SEHNR and CDR2 FQNEAQ (reference sequence). The CDR3 covers 15 residues. In DNA form, the CDR3 reads TGTGCCAGCCCGCTTGGGACAGGGACTGGAAACACCATATATTTT. Encoded protein: CASPLGTGTGNTIYF.

This clone was picked up a small number of times. The chain joins TRBV28 to TRBJ1-1; tentative D call: TRBD1 (5 bases). V was cut by 5 bases and J by 0 bases, with 16 bases left in between. The CDR3 is 16 amino acids. The germline gives CDR1 MDHEN, CDR2 SYDVKM. The CDR3 nucleotides read TGTGCCAGCAGTGCACCGGGACTCTTCATGAACACTGAAGCTTTCTTT. Amino acid sequence: CASSAPGLFMNTEAFF.

This chain uses TRBV5-1 with TRBJ2-4; D might be TRBD2 (7 bases). V was pared by 1 base and J by 0 bases, with 14 bases between. This CDR3 contains 17 residues. Germline V gives CDR1 SGHRS, CDR2 YFSETQ. The CDR3 loop reads CASSLLGGELAKNIQYF. The CDR3 bases are TGCGCCAGCAGCTTGTTAGGGGGGGAACTAGCCAAAAACATTCAGTACTTC.